This is a list of T cell receptor beta chains from one sample in a study of T cell responses to AZD1222 COVID-19 vaccine. The assay was immunoSEQ multiplex PCR, and TCRdb's table has in-frame clones only and misses some. Of roughly 170,000 clones in the sample, around 88% are singletons; the top ten hold around 0.5%. The specimen was peripheral blood, collected on day 0 of AZD1222 vaccination. These receptors all come from an adult in good health. CDR3s include the opening cysteine and the closing phenylalanine or tryptophan. Fields, in order: CDR3 length, J gene, V gene, CDR3 protein.

CDR3 length: 16
J gene: TRBJ2-7
V gene: TRBV9
CDR3 protein: CASSLRGPADPYEQYF

CDR3 length: 14
J gene: TRBJ2-5
V gene: TRBV10-1
CDR3 protein: CASSEPGFQETQYF

CDR3 length: 13
J gene: TRBJ1-1
V gene: TRBV7-2
CDR3 protein: CASSTPPNTEAFF

CDR3 length: 15
J gene: TRBJ2-3
V gene: TRBV13
CDR3 protein: CASSLRSGGTDTQYF

CDR3 length: 14
J gene: TRBJ1-1
V gene: TRBV5-1
CDR3 protein: CASSTPTENTEAFF

CDR3 length: 16
J gene: TRBJ1-2
V gene: TRBV27
CDR3 protein: CASSFSDSLTNYGYTF

CDR3 length: 12
J gene: TRBJ1-1
V gene: TRBV7-9
CDR3 protein: CASRPQGTEAFF

CDR3 length: 16
J gene: TRBJ1-5
V gene: TRBV13
CDR3 protein: CASSLGGRYSNQPQHF

CDR3 length: 16
J gene: TRBJ1-5
V gene: TRBV2
CDR3 protein: CASRARGADGNQPQHF

CDR3 length: 12
J gene: TRBJ1-1
V gene: TRBV6-5
CDR3 protein: CATKKGHTEAFF

CDR3 length: 12
J gene: TRBJ2-7
V gene: TRBV25-1
CDR3 protein: CASRDIRYEQYF

CDR3 length: 12
J gene: TRBJ1-2
V gene: TRBV29-1
CDR3 protein: CSALGGTYGYTF

CDR3 length: 14
J gene: TRBJ1-3
V gene: TRBV10-1
CDR3 protein: CASSERSAGNTIYF

CDR3 length: 15
J gene: TRBJ2-3
V gene: TRBV19
CDR3 protein: CASSSNEGGTDTQYF

CDR3 length: 13
J gene: TRBJ2-3
V gene: TRBV5-1
CDR3 protein: CASSGGGSDTQYF

CDR3 length: 14
J gene: TRBJ2-1
V gene: TRBV2
CDR3 protein: CASSDVLAGVEQFF

CDR3 length: 13
J gene: TRBJ1-1
V gene: TRBV2
CDR3 protein: CATRQQMNTEAFF

CDR3 length: 14
J gene: TRBJ1-1
V gene: TRBV30
CDR3 protein: CAWNLGQGSEGAFF

CDR3 length: 13
J gene: TRBJ1-5
V gene: TRBV3-1/TRBV3-2
CDR3 protein: CASSRVVGQPQHF

CDR3 length: 19
J gene: TRBJ1-4
V gene: TRBV2
CDR3 protein: CASSQGRQGRGPTNEKLFF

CDR3 length: 19
J gene: TRBJ2-3
V gene: TRBV7-9
CDR3 protein: CASSSRTSGGALGTDTQYF

CDR3 length: 14
J gene: TRBJ1-3
V gene: TRBV28
CDR3 protein: CASIPRPAGNTIYF

CDR3 length: 15
J gene: TRBJ2-7
V gene: TRBV4-3
CDR3 protein: CASSQGGQDSYEQYF

CDR3 length: 12
J gene: TRBJ1-2
V gene: TRBV6-5
CDR3 protein: CASRYRGYGYTF

CDR3 length: 16
J gene: TRBJ1-3
V gene: TRBV9
CDR3 protein: CASSGPRAPTGNTIYF

CDR3 length: 15
J gene: TRBJ2-2
V gene: TRBV7-6
CDR3 protein: CASSSGTFNTGELFF

CDR3 length: 17
J gene: TRBJ1-2
V gene: TRBV6-6
CDR3 protein: CASSPVFGRASQYGYTF

CDR3 length: 14
J gene: TRBJ1-3
V gene: TRBV4-2
CDR3 protein: CASSQEVSGNTIYF

CDR3 length: 15
J gene: TRBJ2-7
V gene: TRBV7-2
CDR3 protein: CASSVLAGPSYEQYF

CDR3 length: 16
J gene: TRBJ1-2
V gene: TRBV19
CDR3 protein: CASSQGGSRMKASYTF

CDR3 length: 14
J gene: TRBJ1-2
V gene: TRBV30
CDR3 protein: CAWSVQGAVLGYTF

CDR3 length: 13
J gene: TRBJ1-2
V gene: TRBV6-5
CDR3 protein: CASTPRGAAGYTF

CDR3 length: 16
J gene: TRBJ2-5
V gene: TRBV5-6
CDR3 protein: CASSLIAGESPETQYF

CDR3 length: 14
J gene: TRBJ2-5
V gene: TRBV7-6
CDR3 protein: CASSLGGASETQYF

CDR3 length: 14
J gene: TRBJ1-1
V gene: TRBV7-3
CDR3 protein: CASRPTGGNTEAFF

CDR3 length: 17
J gene: TRBJ2-4
V gene: TRBV28
CDR3 protein: CASSSPARGRAKNIQYF

CDR3 length: 17
J gene: TRBJ2-1
V gene: TRBV4-2
CDR3 protein: CASSRTERGADWFGQFF